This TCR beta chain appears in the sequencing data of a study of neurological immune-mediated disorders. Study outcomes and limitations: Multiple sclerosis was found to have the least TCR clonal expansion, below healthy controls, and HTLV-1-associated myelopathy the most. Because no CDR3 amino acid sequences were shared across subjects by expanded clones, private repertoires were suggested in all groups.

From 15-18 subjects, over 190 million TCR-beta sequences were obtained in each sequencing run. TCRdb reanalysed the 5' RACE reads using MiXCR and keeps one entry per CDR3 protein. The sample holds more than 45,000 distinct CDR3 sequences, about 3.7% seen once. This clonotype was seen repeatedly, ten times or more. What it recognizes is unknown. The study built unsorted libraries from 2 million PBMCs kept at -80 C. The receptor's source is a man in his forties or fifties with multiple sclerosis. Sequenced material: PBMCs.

CDR3 sequence: CASSPRQGIYEQYF. The DNA for the CDR3 is TGTGCCAGCAGCCCTCGACAGGGTATCTACGAGCAGTACTTC. The chain is built from TRBV5-8 and TRBJ2-7, with 7 bases aligning to TRBD1. The CDR3 consists of 14 residues. CDR1 is SGHTS and CDR2 is YDEGEE in the germline V gene. The V segment lost 4 bases and the J segment 3 bases; nucleotides outside the gene matches: 7.